Below, 30 T cell receptor beta chains from the same sample are listed, as sequenced in a study of blood T cell repertoires in COVID-19. Data came from immunoSEQ multiplex PCR; TCRdb stores just in-frame clones and leaves some out. The table records roughly 140,000 clones, 80% to 90% of them present only once. Input material: peripheral blood. These TCRs come from a human donor in a cohort sampled during active COVID-19.

This chain connects TRBV4-3 to TRBJ1-2, with 7 bases matching TRBD1. V was pared by 4 bases and J by 3 bases, with 17 bases of the junction left unmatched. CDR3 length: 18 residues. Germline lookup yields CDR1 LGHNA and CDR2 YSLEER. DNA for the CDR3: TGCGCCAGCAGCCCCCCCCCGATCCGACAGGGAGGCCACTATGGCTACACCTTC. This sequence encodes CASSPPPIRQGGHYGYTF.

The rearrangement links TRBV2 to TRBJ1-2; weak D call: TRBD1 (6 bases). The CDR3 spans 14 residues. V dropped 7 bases and J dropped 2 bases, with 14 bases sitting between them. CDR1 and CDR2 (germline): SNHLY, FYNNEI. The CDR3 coding sequence is TGTGCCAGCACCCCGCAGGGGATAAACTATGGCTACACCTTC. Its translation: CASTPQGINYGYTF.

The chain links TRBV5-1 to TRBJ1-6; 7 positions agree with TRBD1. The CDR3 extends over 14 amino acids. With 4 bases clipped from V and 10 bases from J, the junction kept 8 bases outside the gene matches. The germline gives CDR1 SGHRS, CDR2 YFSETQ. CDR3 DNA sequence: TGCGCCAGCAGCCCCCGGACAGGACCCTCACCCCTCCACTTT. Its protein is CASSPRTGPSPLHF.

The CDR3 bases are TGTGCCAGCAGCAAAATGGACAGGGTTGGCTACACCTTC. It is translated as CASSKMDRVGYTF. The chain couples TRBV5-6 to TRBJ1-2; 8 bases line up with TRBD1. The CDR3 consists of 13 residues. From germline, CDR1 is SGHDT and CDR2 YYEEEE. Losses at the gene ends were 4 bases for V and 7 bases for J; bases not matched to a gene: 6.

V gene TRBV27 combines with J gene TRBJ1-1, with TRBD1 matching 8 bases. The CDR3 is 14 amino acids. Germline V lookup: CDR1 MNHEY, CDR2 SMNVEV (reference sequence). V shed 2 bases, J shed 2 bases, and the junction held 1 base outside the gene matches. Here the CDR3 DNA reads TGTGCCAGCAGTTTAGACAGGGGAAACACTGAAGCTTTCTTT. Amino acids: CASSLDRGNTEAFF.

The CDR3 bases are TGCGCCAGCAGCCAAGACGTAACAGGGACAGATACGCAGTATTTT. This encodes CASSQDVTGTDTQYF. This rearrangement joins TRBV4-1 to TRBJ2-3, with TRBD1 as a possible D gene (6 bases). The CDR3 totals 15 residues. Germline V gives CDR1 MGHRA, CDR2 YSYEKL. The V gene lost 0 bases and the J gene lost 3 bases, with 10 bases spanning the gap.

The chain joins TRBV5-6 to TRBJ2-3; 8 bases are a match to TRBD2. CDR1 is SGHDT, CDR2 YYEEEE, per germline. This CDR3 comprises 15 residues. Trimming at V came to 0 bases and at J to 0 bases, leaving 0 bases not matched to a gene. The CDR3 coding sequence is TGTGCCAGCAGCTTGGAGCGGGGGAGCACAGATACGCAGTATTTT. Translation: CASSLERGSTDTQYF. Drawing the rest from reference TRBV5-6 and TRBJ2-3, the complete variable domain is DAGVTQSPTHLIKTRGQQVTLRCSPKSGHDTVSWYQQALGQGPQFIFQYYEEEERQRGNFPDRFSGHQFPNYSSELNVNALLLGDSALYLCASSLERGSTDTQYFGPGTRLTVL.

V usage is TRBV28 and J usage is TRBJ2-1; 11 nucleotides align to TRBD2. Germline V gene lookup returns CDR1 MDHEN and CDR2 SYDVKM. The CDR3 runs 17 residues. Germline trimming cut 2 bases from V and 0 bases from J; bases unmatched to any gene: 3. CDR3 residues: CASSLGLAGFSYNEQFF. The CDR3 nucleotides are TGTGCCAGCAGTTTAGGACTAGCGGGCTTCTCCTACAATGAGCAGTTCTTC.

CDR3 coding DNA: TGTGCCAGCTGTCTGCGTCAGGGAACTGAAGCTTTCTTT. Translated, it gives CASCLRQGTEAFF. This chain links TRBV11-3 with TRBJ1-1, with D perhaps TRBD1 (5 bases). The CDR3 sequence is 13 residues long. The V end lost 8 bases, the J end lost 5 bases, and 15 bases lay between the germline ends. Germline V CDR1 and CDR2: SGHNT, YENEEA.

This chain connects TRBV10-2 to TRBJ2-1; D remains ambiguous. The CDR3 extends over 15 amino acids. Trimming shortened V by 6 bases and J by 5 bases, and 17 bases separated the two germline ends. Looked up from germline, CDR1 is WSHSY and CDR2 is SAAADI. CDR3 region: CASSHTPGGNNEQFF. The CDR3 bases are TGCGCCAGCAGCCATACCCCCGGCGGAAACAATGAGCAGTTCTTC.

The V call is TRBV23-1, the J call TRBJ2-5, with 14 bases that match TRBD2. TRBV23-1 is classed as an ORF, of uncertain function. CDR3 length: 16 amino acids. J was trimmed by 4 bases and V by 4 bases; bases with no gene match: 5. CDR3 in amino acids: CASSPGLAGGRETQYF. CDR3 DNA: TGCGCCAGCAGTCCCGGACTAGCGGGGGGAAGAGAGACCCAGTACTTC.

The V and J genes are TRBV30 and TRBJ2-6, with 7 bases that match TRBD2. CDR3 size: 15 residues. V trimming: 3 bases; J trimming: 0 bases; junction bases outside the gene matches: 2. CDR1 and CDR2 (germline): GTSNPN, SVGIG (reference sequence). CDR3 loop: CAWRGGSSGANVLTF. The CDR3 DNA reads as TGTGCCTGGAGGGGGGGGAGCTCTGGGGCCAACGTCCTGACTTTC. Full variable domain (rest looked up from reference TRBV30 and TRBJ2-6): SQTIHQWPATLVQPVGSPLSLECTVEGTSNPNLYWYRQAAGRGLQLLFYSVGIGQISSEVPQNLSASRPQDRQFILSSKKLLLSDSGFYLCAWRGGSSGANVLTFGAGSRLTVL.

V gene TRBV12-3 or TRBV12-4 combines with J gene TRBJ1-1, with 7 bases lining up with TRBD1. The CDR3 consists of 13 residues. With 3 bases clipped from V and 7 bases from J, the junction kept 5 bases outside the gene matches. This chain's CDR3 is CASSLEGQREAFF. CDR3 DNA sequence: TGTGCCAGCAGTTTGGAGGGACAGCGTGAAGCTTTCTTT.

The chain combines TRBV10-3 with TRBJ1-5, with 9 bases aligning to TRBD1. Germline V gene data show CDR1 as ENHRY and CDR2 as SYGVKD. V shed 4 bases, J shed 2 bases, and the junction held 9 bases outside the gene matches. The CDR3 extends over 17 amino acids. CDR3 nucleotides: TGTGCCATCAGTGCCTCCCCGACAGGGGGAGGCAATCAGCCCCAGCATTTT. This sequence encodes CAISASPTGGGNQPQHF.

J is TRBJ1-2 and V is TRBV28, with 7 nucleotides matching TRBD1. Per germline, CDR1 MDHEN and CDR2 SYDVKM. CDR3 length equals 15 residues. V shed 7 bases, J shed 0 bases, and the junction held 8 bases outside the gene matches. DNA of the CDR3: TGTGCCAGCAACGCAATACAGGGGTCTAACTATGGCTACACCTTC. Translation: CASNAIQGSNYGYTF.

V is TRBV21-1 and J is TRBJ2-5; TRBD1 reflects the table's D call only, with no check against the DNA. TRBV21-1 is a documented pseudogene. The CDR3 extends over 14 amino acids. The CDR3 sequence: CASSSTGQQETQYF. As DNA, the CDR3 is TGTGCCAGCAGCTCGACGGGACAGCAAGAGACCCAGTACTTC.

The chain combines TRBV19 with TRBJ2-1; a weak D match, TRBD1 (7 bases). The CDR3 length is 14 residues. The ends were cut back, 4 bases at V and 7 bases at J, with 14 bases in the middle. Germline V gene lookup returns CDR1 LNHDA and CDR2 SQIVND (reference sequence). The CDR3 loop reads CASSNWAGGNEQFF. The DNA of the CDR3 is TGTGCCAGTAGTAATTGGGCAGGGGGGAATGAGCAGTTCTTC.

The chain joins TRBV6-6 to TRBJ1-3, with 7 positions matching TRBD1. This CDR3 is 15 amino acids long. Germline trimming cut 4 bases from V and 2 bases from J; bases unmatched to any gene: 5. Looked up from germline, CDR1 is MNHNY and CDR2 is SVGAGI (reference sequence). This CDR3 reads CASSSLTGAGNTIYF. Written as DNA, the CDR3 is TGTGCCAGCAGTTCTCTAACAGGGGCTGGAAACACCATATATTTT.

The chain links TRBV5-4 to TRBJ2-3, with D tentatively TRBD2 (7 bases). V lost 0 bases and J 8 bases, leaving 19 bases between the germline ends. CDR3 length: 16 residues. The V gene's germline CDR1 is SGHNT and CDR2 YYREEE (reference sequence). Here the CDR3 reads CASSLARGGGQGTQYF. DNA for the CDR3: TGTGCCAGCAGCTTGGCCAGAGGGGGGGGCCAAGGTACGCAGTATTTT.

The rearrangement joins TRBV14 to TRBJ2-1; the D is unclear. Trimming stripped 1 base from V and 4 bases from J, with 11 bases between. In germline, CDR1 is SGHDN, CDR2 FVKESK. The CDR3 consists of 15 residues. CDR3 DNA sequence: TGTGCCAGCAGCCAAGGTCCAATTTTTTACAATGAGCAGTTCTTC. This sequence encodes CASSQGPIFYNEQFF.

The chain uses TRBV12-5 and TRBJ1-5, with D possibly TRBD1 on 5 matching bases. V lost 7 bases to trimming and J lost 5 bases, with 18 bases between them. The length of the CDR3 is 15 residues. Germline CDR1 is LGHNT and CDR2 is FRNRAP. CDR3 sequence (DNA): TGTGCTAGTGCCCTACCGACAGTACAACATCAGCCCCAGCATTTT. This translates into CASALPTVQHQPQHF.

The chain employs TRBV28 and TRBJ2-5, with 10 bases that match TRBD2. The germline CDR1 and CDR2 sequences are MDHEN and SYDVKM. The CDR3 totals 16 residues. V lost 4 bases and J lost 5; bases outside the gene matches: 10. The CDR3 region has the DNA TGTGCCAGCAGTTCAAGGAGCGGGGGGGCCCGGGAGACCCAGTACTTC. Translating gives CASSSRSGGARETQYF.

This clone was found once. The V gene is TRBV11-2, the J gene TRBJ1-2, with TRBD1 identical over 8 bases. CDR3 size: 14 residues. Germline loops: CDR1 SGHAT, CDR2 FQNNGV. With V trimmed by 5 bases and J by 6 bases, 8 bases remained unmatched. The CDR3 coding sequence is TGTGCCAGCAGCCACCGGACAGGGTATGATGGCTACACCTTC. It encodes CASSHRTGYDGYTF. Drawing the rest from reference TRBV11-2 and TRBJ1-2, the complete variable domain is EAGVAQSPRYKIIEKRQSVAFWCNPISGHATLYWYQQILGQGPKLLIQFQNNGVVDDSQLPKDRFSAERLKGVDSTLKIQPAKLEDSAVYLCASSHRTGYDGYTFGSGTRLTVV.

This sequence joins TRBV4-1 and TRBJ1-6, with a tentative D call TRBD1 (6 bases). The germline V gene encodes CDR1 MGHRA and CDR2 YSYEKL. Trimming took off 0 bases at V and 0 bases at J, with 9 bases between the two ends. The CDR3 is 17 amino acids. The CDR3 here is CASSQEDRDSYNSPLHF. The CDR3 nucleotides read TGCGCCAGCAGCCAAGAGGACAGAGACTCCTATAATTCACCCCTCCACTTT.

This clone was found many times. The chain uses TRBV4-2 and TRBJ2-7, with 10 bases that match TRBD2. Trimming cost V 0 bases and J 4 bases; bases outside gene matches: 3. The CDR3 spans 15 residues. The V gene's germline CDR1 is LGHNA and CDR2 YNFKEQ. As DNA, the CDR3 is TGTGCCAGCAGCCAAGAAGCGGGGGGGCTATACGAGCAGTACTTC. Translation gives CASSQEAGGLYEQYF.

This sequence joins TRBV27 and TRBJ2-1, with 15 bases matching TRBD2. Germline V CDR1 and CDR2: MNHEY, SMNVEV (reference sequence). V shed 1 base, J shed 6 bases, and the junction held 4 bases outside the gene matches. The CDR3 contains 17 residues. CDR3 nucleotides: TGTGCCAGCAGTTTATGGACTAGCGGGGGGGCTTCCAATGAGCAGTTCTTC. Its protein is CASSLWTSGGASNEQFF.

The J gene is TRBJ1-2, the V gene TRBV19; D may be TRBD1 (6 bases). There are 11 residues in the CDR3. Germline-derived CDR1 and CDR2 are LNHDA and SQIVND (reference sequence). Trimming removed 7 bases at V and 11 bases at J, with 14 bases between. CDR3 in DNA: TGTGCCAGTAACCGCGGGGGCTTATACACCTTC. This sequence encodes CASNRGGLYTF.

This chain joins TRBV18 and TRBJ1-1; 8 nucleotides agree with TRBD1. Looked up from germline, CDR1 is KGHSH and CDR2 is LQKENI. J was trimmed by 6 bases and V by 6 bases; bases with no gene match: 9. The CDR3 loop spans 14 amino acids. In DNA, the CDR3 is TGTGCCAGCTCTAGGGACAGGAGGGGGGCTGAAGCTTTCTTT. It specifies CASSRDRRGAEAFF.

J is TRBJ2-1 and V is TRBV5-1, with D tentatively TRBD2 (6 bases). Deletions cut 5 bases from V and 4 bases from J, with 19 bases between. The CDR3 loop spans 16 amino acids. CDR1 is SGHRS, CDR2 YFSETQ, per germline. Here the CDR3 reads CASSPSGGVSYNEQFF. CDR3 bases: TGCGCCAGCAGTCCCTCAGGAGGGGTGTCTTACAATGAGCAGTTCTTC.

The V call is TRBV5-8, the J call TRBJ2-1; D call uncertain. Germline CDR1 and CDR2: SGHTS and YDEGEE. The CDR3 length is 15 residues. Trimming stripped 0 bases from V and 1 base from J, with 8 bases between. The chain's CDR3 is CASSLGLASYNEQFF. Here the CDR3 DNA reads TGTGCCAGCAGCTTGGGTTTAGCTTCCTACAATGAGCAGTTCTTC.